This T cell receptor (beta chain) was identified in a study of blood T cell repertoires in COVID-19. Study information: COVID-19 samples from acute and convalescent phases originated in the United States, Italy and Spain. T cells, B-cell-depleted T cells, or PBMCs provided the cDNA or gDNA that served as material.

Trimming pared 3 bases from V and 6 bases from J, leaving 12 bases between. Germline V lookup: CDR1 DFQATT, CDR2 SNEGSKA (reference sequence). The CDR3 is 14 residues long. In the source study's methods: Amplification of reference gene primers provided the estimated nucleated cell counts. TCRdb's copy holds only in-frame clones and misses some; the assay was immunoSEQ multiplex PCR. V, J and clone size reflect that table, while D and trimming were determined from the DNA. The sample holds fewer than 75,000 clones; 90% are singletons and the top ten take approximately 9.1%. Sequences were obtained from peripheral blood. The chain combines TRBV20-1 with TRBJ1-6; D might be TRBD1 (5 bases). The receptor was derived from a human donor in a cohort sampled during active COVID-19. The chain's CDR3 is CSASPGLANSPLHF. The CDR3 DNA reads TGCAGTGCTAGTCCGGGACTAGCTAATTCACCCCTCCACTTT.